The T cell receptor beta chain under discussion was sequenced for a study of CD8 T cells in Susac syndrome. Random hexamers served to reverse transcribe roughly 0.45 to 1 ug RNA. A multiplex approach, immunoSEQ multiplex PCR, amplified TCR beta CDR3 across 54 Vbeta and 13 Jbeta. TCRdb reanalysed the immunoSEQ multiplex PCR reads using MiXCR and keeps one entry per CDR3 protein. The sample consists of approximately 77,000 distinct CDR3 sequences, about 93% of them appearing once. Isolation of CD8+ and CD4+ T cells was performed negatively, whereas enrichment of TEMRA cells was done by FACS. The sequence was obtained from a human donor with Susac syndrome. Material for sequencing was CD4+ T cells from PBMCs.

Here the CDR3 reads CASSLARRFEQFF. The CDR3 nucleotides read TGTGCCAGCAGCTTAGCTCGGAGGTTTGAGCAGTTCTTC. This chain links TRBV7-2 with TRBJ2-1; possible D gene TRBD2, 5 bases. The CDR3 loop spans 13 amino acids. V was trimmed by 0 bases and J by 9 bases, leaving 9 bases between them. Germline assignment: CDR1 SGHTA and CDR2 FQGNSA.